Listed below are T cell receptor beta chains from one sample, sequenced in a study of blood T cell repertoires in COVID-19. TCRdb's table, derived via immunoSEQ multiplex PCR, lists solely in-frame clones and lacks some. The sample lists 65,000 to 75,000 clones; approximately 80% were seen once. The sequenced sample consisted of peripheral blood. The source is an elderly man with acute or convalescent COVID-19. CDR3s include the opening cysteine and the closing phenylalanine or tryptophan. D genes are given only for firm matches.

D: TRBD1
J: TRBJ1-5
V: TRBV24-1
CDR3: CATSDSRPDRGRQPQHF

D: TRBD1
J: TRBJ2-7
V: TRBV14
CDR3: CASSQGTGRLYEQYF

D: NA
J: TRBJ1-1
V: TRBV7-2
CDR3: CASSLGRNTEAFF

D: NA
J: TRBJ2-3
V: TRBV24-1
CDR3: CATSGRVSTDTQYF

D: NA
J: TRBJ2-4
V: TRBV12-5
CDR3: CASGLDRSLAKNIQYF

D: NA
J: TRBJ2-5
V: TRBV3-1/TRBV3-2
CDR3: CASSQGTEGETQYF

D: NA
J: TRBJ1-4
V: TRBV7-9
CDR3: CASSSGHRNEKLFF

D: NA
J: TRBJ2-7
V: TRBV7-2
CDR3: CASSPRGDSYEQYF

D: NA
J: TRBJ1-2
V: TRBV18
CDR3: CASSPASQYYGYTF

D: NA
J: TRBJ1-3
V: TRBV19
CDR3: CASTIGWGPGNTIYF

D: NA
J: TRBJ1-1
V: TRBV2
CDR3: CASSEQGNTEAFF

D: NA
J: TRBJ2-3
V: TRBV28
CDR3: CASSLGSTDTQYF

D: NA
J: TRBJ1-1
V: TRBV7-8
CDR3: CASSLGQANTEAFF

D: TRBD2
J: TRBJ2-1
V: TRBV24-1
CDR3: CATSNLAGGGDEQFF

D: NA
J: TRBJ2-3
V: TRBV7-2
CDR3: CASSLSGQADTQYF

D: NA
J: TRBJ1-2
V: TRBV6-5
CDR3: CASTAPPGSDPLF

D: NA
J: TRBJ1-5
V: TRBV28
CDR3: CASSLGTENNQPQHF

D: TRBD1
J: TRBJ2-7
V: TRBV3-1/TRBV3-2
CDR3: CASSQVGSFGQGEAYEQYF

D: NA
J: TRBJ1-5
V: TRBV5-1
CDR3: CASSFFAGADQPQHF

D: NA
J: TRBJ2-1
V: TRBV4-1
CDR3: CASSQIQGDNEQFF

D: NA
J: TRBJ2-2
V: TRBV23-1
CDR3: CATPRYTGELFF

D: NA
J: TRBJ1-2
V: TRBV19
CDR3: CASSTDRPVPLYTF

D: TRBD1
J: TRBJ2-1
V: TRBV28
CDR3: CASRNLRGSGNEQFF

D: TRBD1
J: TRBJ2-6
V: TRBV25-1
CDR3: CASSGTGAGANVLTF

D: TRBD2
J: TRBJ2-1
V: TRBV18
CDR3: CASSPALAGDNEQFF

D: TRBD1
J: TRBJ2-1
V: TRBV11-2
CDR3: CASSFRGQNYNEQFF

D: NA
J: TRBJ1-1
V: TRBV2
CDR3: CASTLGGLGTEAFF

D: TRBD1
J: TRBJ1-6
V: TRBV9
CDR3: CASSWTGGDNSPLHF

D: NA
J: TRBJ2-4
V: TRBV6-5
CDR3: CASTPLDGTKHIQYF

D: NA
J: TRBJ2-1
V: TRBV3-1/TRBV3-2
CDR3: CASSRIPGAGNNEQFF

D: TRBD2
J: TRBJ2-1
V: TRBV3-1/TRBV3-2
CDR3: CASSQVGLAGGRSDEQFF

D: TRBD2
J: TRBJ2-7
V: TRBV11-2
CDR3: CASSLTSSGPYEQYF

D: TRBD2
J: TRBJ2-5
V: TRBV3-1/TRBV3-2
CDR3: CASSQGLAETQYF

D: TRBD1
J: TRBJ1-5
V: TRBV5-5
CDR3: CASSLLQGGSQPQHF

D: NA
J: TRBJ1-1
V: TRBV21-1
CDR3: CASSISGGRAEAFF

D: NA
J: TRBJ2-1
V: TRBV27
CDR3: CASYREGSYNEQFF

D: TRBD2
J: TRBJ2-7
V: TRBV13
CDR3: CASSLSGRADEQYF

D: TRBD1
J: TRBJ1-1
V: TRBV15
CDR3: CATSLQGTEAFF

D: TRBD1
J: TRBJ2-3
V: TRBV5-1
CDR3: CASSPGTGLGDTQYF

D: NA
J: TRBJ2-7
V: TRBV18
CDR3: CASSAGARYEQYF

D: TRBD2
J: TRBJ2-1
V: TRBV6-4
CDR3: CASSASSGTRTNEQFF

D: NA
J: TRBJ1-1
V: TRBV7-3
CDR3: CASSLGPPGYTEAFF

D: NA
J: TRBJ1-5
V: TRBV19
CDR3: CAARTGGSNQPQHF

D: NA
J: TRBJ2-1
V: TRBV2
CDR3: CASSVKGAYNEQFF

D: NA
J: TRBJ1-1
V: TRBV15
CDR3: CATSRDRGVASAAFF

D: NA
J: TRBJ1-1
V: TRBV5-4
CDR3: CASSLGPTGEGLNTEAFF

D: NA
J: TRBJ1-1
V: TRBV27
CDR3: CASSLREPNTEAFF

D: TRBD1
J: TRBJ1-1
V: TRBV19
CDR3: CASSFARQGVTEAFF

D: NA
J: TRBJ2-2
V: TRBV9
CDR3: CASSVVTKPNTGELFF

D: TRBD2
J: TRBJ2-3
V: TRBV5-1
CDR3: CASSSGTSGSLVTDTQYF

D: NA
J: TRBJ2-3
V: TRBV19
CDR3: CASRPYGGLDTQYF

D: NA
J: TRBJ2-1
V: TRBV11-1
CDR3: CASSYQGNEQFF